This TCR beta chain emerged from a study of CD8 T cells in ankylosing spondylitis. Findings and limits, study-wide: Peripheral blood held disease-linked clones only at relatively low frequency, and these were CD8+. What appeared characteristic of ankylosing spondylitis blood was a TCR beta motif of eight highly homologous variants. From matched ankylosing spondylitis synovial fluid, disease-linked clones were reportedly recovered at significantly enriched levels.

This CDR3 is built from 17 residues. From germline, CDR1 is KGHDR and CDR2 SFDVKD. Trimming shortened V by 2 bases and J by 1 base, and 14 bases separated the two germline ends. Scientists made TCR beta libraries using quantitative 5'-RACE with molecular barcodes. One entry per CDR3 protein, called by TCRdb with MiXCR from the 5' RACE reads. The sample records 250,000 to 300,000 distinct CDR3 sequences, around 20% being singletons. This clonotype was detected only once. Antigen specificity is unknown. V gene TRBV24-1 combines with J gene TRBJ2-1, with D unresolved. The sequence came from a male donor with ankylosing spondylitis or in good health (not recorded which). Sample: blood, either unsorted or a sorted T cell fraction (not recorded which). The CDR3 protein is CATSDSRAFISYNEQFF. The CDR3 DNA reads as TGTGCCACCAGTGATTCCCGGGCGTTTATATCCTACAATGAGCAGTTCTTC.